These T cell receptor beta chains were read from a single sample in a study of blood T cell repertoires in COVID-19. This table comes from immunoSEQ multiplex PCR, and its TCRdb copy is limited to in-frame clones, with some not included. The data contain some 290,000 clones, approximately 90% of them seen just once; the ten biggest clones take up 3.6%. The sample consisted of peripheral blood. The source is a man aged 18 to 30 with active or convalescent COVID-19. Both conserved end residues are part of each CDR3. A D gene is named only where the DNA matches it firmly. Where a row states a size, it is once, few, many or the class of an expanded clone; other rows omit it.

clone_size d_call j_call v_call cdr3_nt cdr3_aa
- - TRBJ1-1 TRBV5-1 TGCGCCAGCAGCTTCAGGGAGAACACTGAAGCTTTCTTT CASSFRENTEAFF
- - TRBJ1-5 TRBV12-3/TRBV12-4 TGTGCCAGCAGTTTAGCAGGGGCTCAGCCCCAGCATTTT CASSLAGAQPQHF
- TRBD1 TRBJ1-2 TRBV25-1 TGTGCCAGCAGTGAACCAGACAGGGAACCTAGCTACACCTTC CASSEPDREPSYTF
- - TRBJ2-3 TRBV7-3 TGTGCCAGCAGCTTATCGGAGTCCGCTACGCAGTATTTT CASSLSESATQYF
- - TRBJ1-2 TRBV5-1 TGCGCCAGCAGGAGGGAAGACTATGGCTACACCTTC CASRREDYGYTF
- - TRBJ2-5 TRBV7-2 TGTGCCAGCAGCTTGACTAGGGGCGAGACCCAGTACTTC CASSLTRGETQYF
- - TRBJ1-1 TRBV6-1 TGTGCCAGCAGTGAAGTAGGGGCCATAGGAGCTTTCTTT CASSEVGAIGAFF
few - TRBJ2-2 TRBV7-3 TGTGCCAGCAGCTTAAGAGGAGCTCTTTCCGGGGAGCTGTTTTTT CASSLRGALSGELFF
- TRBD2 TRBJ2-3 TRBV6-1 TGTGCCAGCAGTGAACTAGCGGGAAAGGTAGATACGCAGTATTTT CASSELAGKVDTQYF
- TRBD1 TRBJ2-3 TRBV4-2 TGTGCCAGCAGCCAAGAAGGGGAGACAGGGGGCTTAGATACGCAGTATTTT CASSQEGETGGLDTQYF
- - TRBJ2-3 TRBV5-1 TGCGCCAGCAGCCCGGGGGAAGTAAAGGCCACAGATACGCAGTATTTT CASSPGEVKATDTQYF
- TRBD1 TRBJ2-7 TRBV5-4 TGTGCCAGCAGCTCCGCCGGGACAGGGACCTACGAGCAGTACTTC CASSSAGTGTYEQYF
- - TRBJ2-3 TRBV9 TGTGCCCCCAGCGAAGAGGGGGGGGGAGGCACAGATACGCAGTATTTT CAPSEEGGGGTDTQYF
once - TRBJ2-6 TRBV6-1 TGTGCCAGCAGTGAAATTCAGGGGACCGGGGCCAACGTCCTGACTTTC CASSEIQGTGANVLTF
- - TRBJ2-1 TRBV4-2 TGTGCCAGCAGCGTGGGTAGCCCTTCCTACAATGAGCAGTTCTTC CASSVGSPSYNEQFF
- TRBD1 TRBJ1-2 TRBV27 TGTGCCAGCAGTGAGACAGGGGGTTTCTATGGCTACACCTTC CASSETGGFYGYTF
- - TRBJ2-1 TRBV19 TGTGCCACTAAGGCCGAGGGCTACAATGAGCAGTTCTTC CATKAEGYNEQFF
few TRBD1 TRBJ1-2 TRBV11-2 TGTGCCAGCAGCACACCCTCGGACAGGGAGATATATAACTATGGCTACACCTTC CASSTPSDREIYNYGYTF
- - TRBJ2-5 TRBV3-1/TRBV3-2 TGTGCCAGCAGCCCCCCCGGTGGTCCCGGGGAGACCCAGTACTTC CASSPPGGPGETQYF
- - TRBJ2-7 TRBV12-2 TGTGCAAGTCGCTTAGTGATTTCGGGGAGCCACTACGAGCAGTACTTC CASRLVISGSHYEQYF
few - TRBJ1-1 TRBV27 TGTGCCAGCAGTTTATCGGGGGAGGTAGGGACTGAAGCTTTCTTT CASSLSGEVGTEAFF
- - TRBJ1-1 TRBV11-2 TGTGCCAGCAGCATTGGGAGAAACACTGAAGCTTTCTTT CASSIGRNTEAFF
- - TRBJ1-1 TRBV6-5 TGTGCCAGCAGTTACTCGGAGCTTAACACTGAAGCTTTCTTT CASSYSELNTEAFF
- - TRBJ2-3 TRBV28 TGTGCCAGCAGTGTCTACAGGGATCCTAGCACAGATACGCAGTATTTT CASSVYRDPSTDTQYF
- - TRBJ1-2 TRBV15 TGTGCCACCAGCAGGACGCTGACAGGAGGAGTCTACACCTTC CATSRTLTGGVYTF
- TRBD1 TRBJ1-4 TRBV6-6 TGTGCCAGCAGCGAGACAGGGATGGGGGAAAAACTGTTTTTT CASSETGMGEKLFF
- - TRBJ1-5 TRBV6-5 TGTGCCAGCAGCCCAGACAGCGACAATCAGCCCCAGCATTTT CASSPDSDNQPQHF
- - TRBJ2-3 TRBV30 TGTGCCTGGGGGGTCTGGCGGGACACAGATACGCAGTATTTT CAWGVWRDTDTQYF
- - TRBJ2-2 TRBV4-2 TGTGCCAGCAGCCAGCTCCGGGACACCCAAATCTCCGGGGAGCTGTTTTTT CASSQLRDTQISGELFF
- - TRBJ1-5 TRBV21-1 TGTGCCAGCAGCAAAGTATTAAGTGACAGGGCGGCGCCCCAGCATTTT CASSKVLSDRAAPQHF
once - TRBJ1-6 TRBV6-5 TGTGCCAGCAGAAAACCGGGAGAGAATTCACCCCTCCACTTT CASRKPGENSPLHF
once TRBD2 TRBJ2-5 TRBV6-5 TGTGCCAGCAGTTACTCCGGGGGAGGGGAGACCCAGTACTTC CASSYSGGGETQYF
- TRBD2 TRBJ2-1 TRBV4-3 TGCGCCAGCAGCATAAGGGTGAATAGCGGGTTCAGGAGCTCCTACAATGAGCAGTTCTTC CASSIRVNSGFRSSYNEQFF
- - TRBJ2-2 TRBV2 TGTGCCAGCAGTGGGGACAACCTCTTACGACGGAACACCGGGGAGCTGTTTTTT CASSGDNLLRRNTGELFF
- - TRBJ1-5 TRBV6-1 TGTGCCAGCAGTGAAGACGGACTAGCAGATCAGCCCCAGCATTTT CASSEDGLADQPQHF
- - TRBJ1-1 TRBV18 TGTGCCAGCTCATTTGGAGGGAACACTGAAGCTTTCTTT CASSFGGNTEAFF
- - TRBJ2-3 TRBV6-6 TGTGCCAGCAGTCCAGCAGGTGTGCCGGGGTTCACAGATACGCAGTATTTT CASSPAGVPGFTDTQYF
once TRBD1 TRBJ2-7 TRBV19 TGTGCCAGTAGTCCCGGGACAGGGGGTTATGAGCAGTACTTC CASSPGTGGYEQYF
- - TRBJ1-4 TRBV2 TGTGCCAGCAGTGGGGCAGGGGTGGGTGAAAAACTGTTTTTT CASSGAGVGEKLFF
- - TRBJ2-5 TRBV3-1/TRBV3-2 TGTGCCAGCAGCCGGACAACCTTAGGGGCGGAATTGACCCAGTACTTC CASSRTTLGAELTQYF
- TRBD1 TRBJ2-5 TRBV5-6 TGTGCCAGCACCAGGGGGTACGGGGAGACCCAGTACTTC CASTRGYGETQYF
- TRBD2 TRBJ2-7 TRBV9 TGTGCCAGCACCTACCTCCGCCCCCCGGGAGGGTTTTCCGAGCAGTACTTC CASTYLRPPGGFSEQYF
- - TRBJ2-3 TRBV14 TGTGCCAGCAGCCAAAAAAGTCCCGGTTACACAGATACGCAGTATTTT CASSQKSPGYTDTQYF
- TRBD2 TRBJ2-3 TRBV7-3 TGTGCCAGCAGCTTTCAAGCGGGAGGAGATACGCAGTATTTT CASSFQAGGDTQYF
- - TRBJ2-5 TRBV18 TGTGCCAGCTCACCTTCGCCAGACATAACTGGGACCCAGTACTTC CASSPSPDITGTQYF
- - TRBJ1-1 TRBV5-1 TGCGCCAGCAGCTCTCAGGGCGTGGGTGAAGCTTTCTTT CASSSQGVGEAFF
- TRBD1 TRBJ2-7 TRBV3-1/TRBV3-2 TGTGCCAGCGGGGACAGCTCCTACGAGCAGTACTTC CASGDSSYEQYF
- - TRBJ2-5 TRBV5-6 TGTGCCAGCAGCTTGGTATTGGGGAGCGAAGAGACCCAGTACTTC CASSLVLGSEETQYF
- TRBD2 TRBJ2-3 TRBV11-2 TGTGCCAGCAGCTTAGCTGGGCGGGAGTTGGCTGATACGCAGTATTTT CASSLAGRELADTQYF
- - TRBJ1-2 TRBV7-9 TGTGCCAGCAGCTTACGGGTTAACTATGGCTACACCTTC CASSLRVNYGYTF
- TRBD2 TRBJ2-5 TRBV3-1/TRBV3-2 TGTGCCAGCAGCCAGCCCTCGGGGGGGACCCAGTACTTC CASSQPSGGTQYF
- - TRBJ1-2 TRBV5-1 TGCGCCAGCAGCTCCGCAGGAATTTATGGCTACACCTTC CASSSAGIYGYTF
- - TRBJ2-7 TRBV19 TGTGCCAGTAGTATAGGTTCAGCGGCCTCCTACGAGCAGTACTTC CASSIGSAASYEQYF